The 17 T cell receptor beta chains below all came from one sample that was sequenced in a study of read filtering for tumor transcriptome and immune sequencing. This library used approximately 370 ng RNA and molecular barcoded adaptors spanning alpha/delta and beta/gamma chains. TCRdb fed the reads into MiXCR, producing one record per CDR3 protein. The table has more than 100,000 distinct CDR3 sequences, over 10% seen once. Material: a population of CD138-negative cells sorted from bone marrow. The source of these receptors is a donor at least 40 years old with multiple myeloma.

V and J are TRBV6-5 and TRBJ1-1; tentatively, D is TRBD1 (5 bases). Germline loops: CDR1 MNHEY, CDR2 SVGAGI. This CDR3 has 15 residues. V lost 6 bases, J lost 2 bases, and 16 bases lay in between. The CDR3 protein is CASRKGREINTEAFF. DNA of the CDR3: TGTGCCAGCAGAAAGGGCAGGGAAATAAACACTGAAGCTTTCTTT.

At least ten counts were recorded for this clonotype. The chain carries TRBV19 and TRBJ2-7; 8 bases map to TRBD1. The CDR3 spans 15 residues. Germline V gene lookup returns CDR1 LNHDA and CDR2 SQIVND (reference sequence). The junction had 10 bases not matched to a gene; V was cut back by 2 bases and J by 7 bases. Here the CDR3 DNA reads TGTGCCAGTAGTATAATGGGACAGGCCGCTGAAGAGCAGTACTTC. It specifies CASSIMGQAAEEQYF. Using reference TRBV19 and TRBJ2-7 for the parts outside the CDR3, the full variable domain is DGGITQSPKYLFRKEGQNVTLSCEQNLNHDAMYWYRQDPGQGLRLIYYSQIVNDFQKGDIAEGYSVSREKKESFPLTVTSAQKNPTAFYLCASSIMGQAAEEQYFGPGTRLTVT.

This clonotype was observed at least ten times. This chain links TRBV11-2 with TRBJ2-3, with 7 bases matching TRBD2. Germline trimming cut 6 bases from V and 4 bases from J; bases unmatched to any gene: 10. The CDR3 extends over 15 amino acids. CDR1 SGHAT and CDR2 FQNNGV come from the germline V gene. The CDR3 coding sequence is TGTGCCAGCAGAAGGCGGGCGGGAGTTGCAGATACGCAGTATTTT. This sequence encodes CASRRRAGVADTQYF.

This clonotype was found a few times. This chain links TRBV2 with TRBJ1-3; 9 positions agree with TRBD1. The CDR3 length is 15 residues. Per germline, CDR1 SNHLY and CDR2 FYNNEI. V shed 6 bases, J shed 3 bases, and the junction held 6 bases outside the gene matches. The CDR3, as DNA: TGTGCCAGCAGGGTACAGGGGGCCGGTGGAAACACCATATATTTT. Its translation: CASRVQGAGGNTIYF.

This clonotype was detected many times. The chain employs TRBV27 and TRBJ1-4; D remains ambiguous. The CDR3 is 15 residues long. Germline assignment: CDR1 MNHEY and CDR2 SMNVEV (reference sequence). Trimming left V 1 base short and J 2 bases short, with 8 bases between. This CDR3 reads CASSLLGATNEKLFF. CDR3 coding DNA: TGTGCCAGCAGTTTATTGGGAGCCACTAATGAAAAACTGTTTTTT.

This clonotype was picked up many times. CDR3 residues: CAISESTGQAFF. The CDR3 coding sequence is TGTGCCATCAGTGAGTCGACAGGGCAAGCTTTCTTT. This chain joins TRBV10-3 and TRBJ1-1; 7 bases agree with TRBD1. The CDR3 is 12 amino acids. Germline V gene data show CDR1 as ENHRY and CDR2 as SYGVKD. V was pared by 0 bases and J by 9 bases, with 1 base of the junction left unmatched.

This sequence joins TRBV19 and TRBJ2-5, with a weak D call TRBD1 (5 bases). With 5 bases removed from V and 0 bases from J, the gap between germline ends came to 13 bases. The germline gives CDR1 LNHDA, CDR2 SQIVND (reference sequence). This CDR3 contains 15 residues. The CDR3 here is CASSGAAANQETQYF. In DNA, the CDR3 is TGTGCCAGTAGTGGGGCAGCCGCCAACCAAGAGACCCAGTACTTC.

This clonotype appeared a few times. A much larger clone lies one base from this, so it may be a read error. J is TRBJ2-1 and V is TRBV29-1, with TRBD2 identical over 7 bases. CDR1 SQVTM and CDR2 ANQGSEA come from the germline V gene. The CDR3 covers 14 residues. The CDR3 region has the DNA TGCAGCATAGCGGGCGGCCCCTCCTACAATGGGCAGTTCTTC. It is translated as CSIAGGPSYNGQFF.

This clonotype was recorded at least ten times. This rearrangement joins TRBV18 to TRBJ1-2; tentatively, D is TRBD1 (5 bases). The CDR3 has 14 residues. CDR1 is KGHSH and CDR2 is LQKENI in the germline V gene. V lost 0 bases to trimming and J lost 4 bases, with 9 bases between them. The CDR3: CASSPPGVSYGYTF. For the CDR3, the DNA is TGTGCCAGCTCACCACCGGGGGTTTCCTATGGCTACACCTTC.

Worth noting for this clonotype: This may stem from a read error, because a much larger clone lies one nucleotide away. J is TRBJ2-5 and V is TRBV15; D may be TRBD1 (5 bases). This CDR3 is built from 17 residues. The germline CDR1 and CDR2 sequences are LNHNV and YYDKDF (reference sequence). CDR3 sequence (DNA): TGTGCCGCCAGCAGAGATCAAGCTCAGGGAAAGGGAGAGACCCAGTACTTC. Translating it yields CAASRDQAQGKGETQYF.

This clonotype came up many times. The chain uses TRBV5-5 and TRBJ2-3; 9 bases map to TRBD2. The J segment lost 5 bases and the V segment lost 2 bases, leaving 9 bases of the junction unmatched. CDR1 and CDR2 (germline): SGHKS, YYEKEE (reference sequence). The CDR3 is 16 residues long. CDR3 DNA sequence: TGTGCCAGCAGCTTTCTCGGGACTAGCAGAGGAGATACGCAGTATTTT. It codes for CASSFLGTSRGDTQYF.

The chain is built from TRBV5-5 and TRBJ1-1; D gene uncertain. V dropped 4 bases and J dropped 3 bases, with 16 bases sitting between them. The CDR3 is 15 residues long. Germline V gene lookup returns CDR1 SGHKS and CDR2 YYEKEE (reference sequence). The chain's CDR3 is CASSETRKGYTEAFF. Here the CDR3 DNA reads TGTGCCAGCAGCGAGACAAGGAAGGGCTACACTGAAGCTTTCTTT.

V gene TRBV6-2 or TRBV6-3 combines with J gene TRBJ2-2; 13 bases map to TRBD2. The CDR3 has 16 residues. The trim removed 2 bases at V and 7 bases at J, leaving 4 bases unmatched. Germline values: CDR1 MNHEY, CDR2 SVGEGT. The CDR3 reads CASSYGTSGIIGELFF. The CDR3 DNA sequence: TGTGCCAGCAGTTACGGGACTAGCGGGATAATCGGGGAGCTGTTTTTT.

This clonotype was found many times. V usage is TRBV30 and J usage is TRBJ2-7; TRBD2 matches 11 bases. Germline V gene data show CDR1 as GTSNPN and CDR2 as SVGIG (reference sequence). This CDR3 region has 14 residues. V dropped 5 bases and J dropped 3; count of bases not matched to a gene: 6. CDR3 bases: TGTGCCTGGTCCCGACTAGCGGGAAACTACGAGCAGTACTTC. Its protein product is CAWSRLAGNYEQYF.

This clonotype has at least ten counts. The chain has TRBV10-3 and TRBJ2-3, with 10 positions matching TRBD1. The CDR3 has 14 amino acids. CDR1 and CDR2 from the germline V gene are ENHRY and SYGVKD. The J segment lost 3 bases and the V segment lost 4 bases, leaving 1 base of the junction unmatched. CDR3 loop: CAISGDRGTDTQYF. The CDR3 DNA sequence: TGTGCCATCAGTGGGGACAGGGGTACAGATACGCAGTATTTT.

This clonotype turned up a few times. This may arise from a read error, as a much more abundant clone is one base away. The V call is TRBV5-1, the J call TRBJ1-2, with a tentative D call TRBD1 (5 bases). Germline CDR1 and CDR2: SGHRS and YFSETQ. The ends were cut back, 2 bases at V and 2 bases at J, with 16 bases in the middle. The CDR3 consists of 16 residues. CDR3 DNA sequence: TGCGCCAGCAGCTTCGGGACGGCCCCCCTGAACTATGGCTACACCTTC. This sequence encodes CASSFGTAPLNYGYTF.

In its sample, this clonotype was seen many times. CDR3 coding DNA: TGTGCTCACACATGGGGGGGGGAGCTGTTTTTT. As protein: CAHTWGGELFF. The chain carries TRBV6-1 and TRBJ2-2; D assignment may be TRBD1 or TRBD2 (5 bases each). Looked up from germline, CDR1 is MNHNS and CDR2 is SASEGT. CDR3 length: 11 residues.